The present entry profiles one T cell receptor beta chain with its context. The method was immunoSEQ multiplex PCR; TCRdb's version includes in-frame clones alone and lacks a portion of them. Found here are approximately 67,000 clones, around 90% of them singletons; the top ten hold 19%. This sample stems from a study of blood T cell repertoires in COVID-19. The wider study: Whether acute or convalescent, the COVID-19 samples came from the United States, Italy and Spain. T cells, B-cell-depleted T cells, or PBMCs supplied cDNA or gDNA.

Trimming removed 5 bases from V and 5 bases from J, with 12 bases in between. This CDR3 spans 13 amino acids. Germline V CDR1 and CDR2: MNHEY, SVGAGI. Sequenced input: peripheral blood. The genes are TRBV6-5 and TRBJ1-2; TRBD1 might be the D (6 bases). This receptor was obtained from a woman of 80 years or more with acute or convalescent COVID-19. CDR3 protein: CASSSVQGYGYTF. The CDR3 coding sequence is TGTGCCAGCAGTAGTGTACAGGGTTATGGCTACACCTTC.